The clone carrying this T cell receptor beta chain was counted only a few times. These data belong to a study of CD8+ T cells in alopecia areata. Described treatment: oral pan-JAK inhibitor, 5-10 mg twice daily. The CDR3 consists of 13 residues. V dropped 1 base and J dropped 6 bases, with 9 bases sitting between them. Germline CDR1 reads MGHDK; CDR2 reads SYGVNS. Extraction and reverse transcription of RNA yielded cDNA as the sequencing template. Sequencing used immunoSEQ multiplex PCR; TCRdb keeps in-frame clones, though not all of them. The top ten clones hold roughly 13% of a sample with roughly 170,000 clones, 58% of them seen once.

The sequence was obtained from a human donor with alopecia areata. The sample in question was CD8+ T cells sorted from blood, obtained at week 24, from a patient treated with tofacitinib. The rearrangement joins TRBV25-1 to TRBJ1-2; D perhaps matches TRBD1 (5 bases). The CDR3 nucleotides read TGTGCCAGCAGTGAATGGGGGAGGGATGGCTACACCTTC. Amino acids: CASSEWGRDGYTF.